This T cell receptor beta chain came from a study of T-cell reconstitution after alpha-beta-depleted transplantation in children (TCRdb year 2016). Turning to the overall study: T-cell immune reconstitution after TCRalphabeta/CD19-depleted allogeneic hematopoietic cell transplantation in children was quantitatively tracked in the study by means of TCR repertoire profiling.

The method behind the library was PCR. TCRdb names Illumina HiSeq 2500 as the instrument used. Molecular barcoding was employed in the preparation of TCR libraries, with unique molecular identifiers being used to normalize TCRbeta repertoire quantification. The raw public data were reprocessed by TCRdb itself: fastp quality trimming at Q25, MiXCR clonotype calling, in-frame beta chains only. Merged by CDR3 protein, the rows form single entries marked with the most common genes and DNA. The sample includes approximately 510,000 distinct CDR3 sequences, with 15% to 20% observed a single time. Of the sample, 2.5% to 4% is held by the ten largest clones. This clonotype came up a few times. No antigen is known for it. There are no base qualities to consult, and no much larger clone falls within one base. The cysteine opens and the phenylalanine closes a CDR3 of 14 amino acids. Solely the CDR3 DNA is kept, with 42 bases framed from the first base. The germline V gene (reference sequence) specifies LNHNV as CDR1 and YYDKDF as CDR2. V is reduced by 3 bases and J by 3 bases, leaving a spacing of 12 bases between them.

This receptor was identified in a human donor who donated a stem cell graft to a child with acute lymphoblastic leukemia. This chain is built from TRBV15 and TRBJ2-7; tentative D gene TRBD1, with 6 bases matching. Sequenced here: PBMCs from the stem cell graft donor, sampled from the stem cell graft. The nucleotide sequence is TGTGCCACCAGCAGGACAGGAAACAACTACGAGCAGTACTTC. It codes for CATSRTGNNYEQYF.